This is a list of T cell receptor beta chains from one sample in a study of cytomegalovirus exposure and HLA in healthy donors. TCRdb's copy holds only in-frame clones and misses some; the assay was immunoSEQ multiplex PCR. This table holds 150,000 to 200,000 clones, roughly 82% found once. Sequenced input: PBMCs. The receptors derive from a girl aged 2 to 10 in good health and CMV-seropositive. Both conserved end residues are part of each CDR3. D genes are given only for firm matches. Only some rows state a clone size, as once, few, many or a class for expanded clones.

d_call j_call clone_size v_call cdr3_nt cdr3_aa
- TRBJ2-5 - TRBV10-3 TGTGCCATCAGCCCCAGGGAGGAAGAGACCCAGTACTTC CAISPREEETQYF
- TRBJ2-5 once TRBV9 TGTGCCAGCAGCGTAGTTCAGGGTTTTGGAGAGACCCAGTACTTC CASSVVQGFGETQYF
- TRBJ1-1 - TRBV12-5 TGTGCTAGTGGTAGGGGAGGAGGTGAAGCTTTCTTT CASGRGGGEAFF
- TRBJ2-7 - TRBV6-5 TGTGCCTCTTCTGTCGGGAAAGGTGGCGAGCAGTACTTC CASSVGKGGEQYF
- TRBJ1-5 - TRBV28 TGTGCCAGCAGTTTAGAGGGTCAGCCCCAGCATTTT CASSLEGQPQHF
- TRBJ2-4 - TRBV7-2 TGTGCCAGCCGCCCCGACAGAGGTGACCCCCTTATAGTCGGAAACATTCAGTACTTC CASRPDRGDPLIVGNIQYF
- TRBJ2-7 - TRBV10-3 TGTGCCATCAGTTCCGGGGGTTACGAGCAGTACTTC CAISSGGYEQYF
- TRBJ2-2 - TRBV14 TGTGCCAGCAGCCAAGGCCGAGGGGGGGAGCTGTTTTTT CASSQGRGGELFF
- TRBJ2-7 - TRBV27 TGTGCCACATCAAAACAGGGTAGAAGGGGCGAGCAGTACTTC CATSKQGRRGEQYF
- TRBJ1-1 - TRBV6-5 TGTGCCAGCAGTGCCGGGGGGACACTCACTGAAGCTTTCTTT CASSAGGTLTEAFF
TRBD1 TRBJ2-3 - TRBV18 TGTGCCAGCTCACCGGGACAGCTCGGAGATACGCAGTATTTT CASSPGQLGDTQYF
- TRBJ1-5 - TRBV30 TGTGCCTGGGGGGCGTCGCGGGGATTCGCGCCCCAGCATTTT CAWGASRGFAPQHF
- TRBJ2-3 - TRBV4-1 TGCGCCAGCAGCCAAGTGACGGGTACGCAGTATTTT CASSQVTGTQYF
TRBD1 TRBJ2-7 - TRBV6-1 TGTGCCAGCACCACCGGGACAGGGTACTACGAGCAGTACTTC CASTTGTGYYEQYF
TRBD2 TRBJ2-2 - TRBV2 TGTGCCAGCAGCGAGGAAGCGGGAGTGACCGGGGAGCTGTTTTTT CASSEEAGVTGELFF
- TRBJ2-7 - TRBV6-5 TGTGCCAGCAGCAATACCCTAGGGGGATCCTACGAGCAGTACTTC CASSNTLGGSYEQYF
- TRBJ2-5 - TRBV6-1 TGTGCCAGCAGCCCTGCTCTACAAGAGACCCAGTACTTC CASSPALQETQYF
TRBD2 TRBJ2-1 - TRBV7-6 TGTGCCAGCAGCTCTAGCGGGAGGGCCTTCAATGAGCAGTTCTTC CASSSSGRAFNEQFF
TRBD2 TRBJ2-1 - TRBV28 TGTGCCAGCAGTCTCCGGGAGGCCTATTGGAATGAGCAGTTCTTC CASSLREAYWNEQFF
TRBD2 TRBJ2-7 - TRBV6-6 TGTGCCAGCAGTTACTCAGCGGGAGGGGGTTACGAGCAGTACTTC CASSYSAGGGYEQYF
- TRBJ2-1 - TRBV9 TGTGCCAGCAGCGTAGACGGGTCTAGCACTAGGTCCTACAATGAGCAGTTCTTC CASSVDGSSTRSYNEQFF
TRBD1 TRBJ1-4 - TRBV12-5 TGTGCTAGTGGTTTTGACAGGGTGGGTGAAAAACTGTTTTTT CASGFDRVGEKLFF
- TRBJ2-2 - TRBV4-2 TGTGCCAGCAGCCCCCTTGAGGGAGATGGGTCCGGGGAGCTGTTTTTT CASSPLEGDGSGELFF
- TRBJ2-7 - TRBV28 TGTGCCAGCAGTTTCCCGCAGGGGACCCTCTACGAGCAGTACTTC CASSFPQGTLYEQYF
- TRBJ2-2 once TRBV10-3 TGTGCCATCAGTCGACAGGTCGAAGACACCGGGGAGCTGTTTTTT CAISRQVEDTGELFF
TRBD2 TRBJ2-3 - TRBV12-5 TGTGCTAGTGGTTTGGTCAGCGGGGGCACAGATACGCAGTATTTT CASGLVSGGTDTQYF
TRBD2 TRBJ2-3 - TRBV6-1 TGTGCCAGCAGTGACGAACTAGCGGGGGCCCGGGATACGCAGTATTTT CASSDELAGARDTQYF
- TRBJ2-3 few TRBV25-1 TGTGCCAGCAGTGACGGGGATCTGGATACGCAGTATTTT CASSDGDLDTQYF
- TRBJ1-1 few TRBV6-1 TGTGCCAGCAGTGAAATGAGGTGGACTGAAGCTTTCTTT CASSEMRWTEAFF
TRBD1 TRBJ2-1 - TRBV6-5 TGTGCCAGCAGACAGGGGTTGGGCGTCAATGAGCAGTTCTTC CASRQGLGVNEQFF